These 8 T cell receptor beta chains were sequenced from one sample in a study of blood T cell repertoires in COVID-19. TCRdb's table, derived via immunoSEQ multiplex PCR, lists solely in-frame clones and lacks some. The sample carries some 150,000 clones, approximately 80% recorded once. Sequenced input: peripheral blood. The receptors stem from a woman aged 55-69 years with acute or convalescent COVID-19.

The chain is built from TRBV5-6 and TRBJ1-3, with TRBD1 matching 7 bases. V lost 4 bases and J lost 4; bases outside the gene matches: 8. The CDR3 contains 15 residues. CDR1 SGHDT and CDR2 YYEEEE come from the germline V gene. CDR3 in DNA: TGTGCCAGCAGCACCGCCGGGACAGCAGGAAACACCATATATTTT. It codes for CASSTAGTAGNTIYF.

V usage is TRBV5-1 and J usage is TRBJ2-3; the D gene is possibly TRBD2 (6 bases). This CDR3 has 13 residues. The V and J ends lost 3 bases and 4 bases respectively, with 9 bases between them. Germline CDR1 reads SGHRS; CDR2 reads YFSETQ. The CDR3 nucleotides are TGCGCCAGCAGCTCGGGGGAACCAGATACGCAGTATTTT. This sequence encodes CASSSGEPDTQYF.

The chain has TRBV12-1 and TRBJ2-2; TRBD2 is the table's D call and was not checked against the DNA. TRBV12-1 is designated a pseudogene. The CDR3 length is 12 residues. The DNA of the CDR3 is TGTGCCAGCAAATTGGGCGGGGAGGAGCTGTTTTTT. Its protein is CASKLGGEELFF.

V and J are TRBV15 and TRBJ1-5; 7 positions agree with TRBD1. The trim removed 0 bases at V and 2 bases at J, leaving 7 bases unmatched. The CDR3 contains 17 residues. The germline CDR1 and CDR2 sequences are LNHNV and YYDKDF (reference sequence). The CDR3 sequence: CATSRDLEGARNQPQHF. The CDR3 DNA reads TGTGCCACCAGCAGAGATCTCGAGGGGGCTCGCAATCAGCCCCAGCATTTT.

The rearrangement uses TRBV10-3 and TRBJ1-1, with D tentatively TRBD1 (5 bases). The ends were cut back, 0 bases at V and 11 bases at J, with 13 bases in the middle. The CDR3 loop spans 13 amino acids. Germline V gives CDR1 ENHRY, CDR2 SYGVKD. This chain's CDR3 is CAISESQVFGAFF. CDR3 in DNA: TGTGCCATCAGTGAGTCACAGGTTTTTGGTGCTTTCTTT.

J is TRBJ2-1 and V is TRBV5-1, with D perhaps TRBD1 (6 bases). CDR3 length: 15 residues. The V gene's germline CDR1 is SGHRS and CDR2 YFSETQ. V lost 4 bases and J lost 3, with 14 bases in between. CDR3 DNA: TGCGCCAGCAGCCCGGTGGGACACCTCTACAATGAGCAGTTCTTC. This gives the protein CASSPVGHLYNEQFF.

The rearrangement uses TRBV2 and TRBJ1-3; D uncertain. The germline V gene encodes CDR1 SNHLY and CDR2 FYNNEI. Trimming removed 1 base from V and 0 bases from J, with 10 bases in between. The length of the CDR3 is 16 residues. This chain's CDR3 is CASSEVPGGSGNTIYF. Written as DNA, the CDR3 is TGTGCCAGCAGTGAAGTTCCGGGTGGCTCTGGAAACACCATATATTTT.

The count of this clone is one. The chain is built from TRBV2 and TRBJ1-1; TRBD1 agrees at 7 bases. Germline CDR1 SNHLY, CDR2 FYNNEI. The CDR3 spans 12 residues. V gave up 4 bases and J gave up 6 bases; unmatched junction bases: 2. The CDR3 region is CASSGDSPEAFF. In DNA, the CDR3 is TGTGCCAGCAGTGGGGACAGCCCTGAAGCTTTCTTT.